Presented here are 20 T cell receptor beta chains from one specimen sequenced in a study of cytotoxic CD8 clonotypes in ibrutinib-treated CLL. Generated by immunoSEQ multiplex PCR, the TCRdb table keeps only in-frame clones and is missing some. The sample consists of about 300,000 clones, 67% of them appearing once. Sample: PBMCs, taken after 36 months of ibrutinib treatment. The receptors originated from a human donor with chronic lymphocytic leukemia.

This clone has a handful of counts. This sequence joins TRBV29-1 and TRBJ2-7; 7 positions agree with TRBD1. With V trimmed by 4 bases and J by 4 bases, 10 bases remained unmatched. The CDR3 contains 14 residues. Germline assignment: CDR1 SQVTM and CDR2 ANQGSEA. The CDR3 DNA is TGCAGCGTTGGGGGGACAGCAAGAGGATACGAGCAGTACTTC. Translating it yields CSVGGTARGYEQYF.

This chain joins TRBV2 and TRBJ2-7; no reliable D call. The CDR3 covers 11 residues. In germline, CDR1 is SNHLY, CDR2 FYNNEI. Trimming stripped 3 bases from V and 6 bases from J, with 6 bases between. The CDR3 reads CASSEATEQYF. In nucleotides, the CDR3 is TGTGCCAGCAGTGAGGCCACCGAGCAGTACTTC.

The chain joins TRBV2 to TRBJ2-5, with no clear D. CDR3 size: 13 residues. The V gene lost 5 bases and the J gene lost 5 bases, with 12 bases spanning the gap. The V gene's germline CDR1 is SNHLY and CDR2 FYNNEI. The CDR3 DNA sequence: TGTGCCAGCAGTCCTTCTAGAGTCGAGACCCAGTACTTC. As protein: CASSPSRVETQYF.

V and J are TRBV18 and TRBJ1-2, with TRBD1 matching 9 bases. This CDR3 is 18 amino acids long. V was clipped by 2 bases and J by 0 bases; unmatched bases: 10. The germline V gene encodes CDR1 KGHSH and CDR2 LQKENI. CDR3: CASSPFTGTGTPNYGYTF. The CDR3 coding sequence is TGTGCCAGCTCACCATTTACCGGGACAGGGACACCTAACTATGGCTACACCTTC.

This clone showed up just once. The chain links TRBV6-6 to TRBJ2-5; perhaps TRBD2 as D (5 bases). The CDR3 contains 14 residues. Germline V gene lookup returns CDR1 MNHNY and CDR2 SVGAGI (reference sequence). Deletions cut 7 bases from V and 2 bases from J, with 14 bases between. The CDR3 DNA is TGTGCCAGCACCCCTTATTGGAGGCAAGAGACCCAGTACTTC. This translates into CASTPYWRQETQYF.

This clone was observed a few times. In nucleotides, the CDR3 is TGTGCCAGCAGCCGAAGGGCAGGCTCGGGGGCCAACGTCCTGACTTTC. It encodes CASSRRAGSGANVLTF. The rearrangement links TRBV7-8 to TRBJ2-6; D is uncertain. CDR1 is SGHVS and CDR2 is FQNEAQ in the germline V gene. This CDR3 contains 16 residues. Trimming shortened V by 5 bases and J by 4 bases, and 15 bases separated the two germline ends.

V gene TRBV2 combines with J gene TRBJ2-1; TRBD2 agrees at 7 bases. Trimming removed 7 bases from V and 8 bases from J; junction bases left unmatched: 11. The V gene's germline CDR1 is SNHLY and CDR2 FYNNEI. There are 14 residues in the CDR3. CDR3 region: CASIFSGFSDEQFF. The CDR3 nucleotides are TGTGCCAGCATCTTTAGCGGGTTCTCCGATGAGCAGTTCTTC.

This clone was detected only a few times. The chain employs TRBV7-3 and TRBJ1-1; D is perhaps TRBD1 (6 bases). V was shortened by 2 bases and J by 10 bases, with 11 bases between the two germline ends. Per germline, CDR1 SGHTA and CDR2 FQGTGA. The CDR3 is made up of 12 amino acids. The CDR3 DNA is TGTGCCAGCAGCTTACAGGGGAGGGGAGCTTTCTTT. It yields the protein CASSLQGRGAFF. Full variable domain (outside the CDR3, taken from reference TRBV7-3 and TRBJ1-1): GAGVSQTPSNKVTEKGKYVELRCDPISGHTALYWYRQSLGQGPEFLIYFQGTGAADDSGLPNDRFFAVRPEGSVSTLKIQRTERGDSAVYLCASSLQGRGAFFGQGTRLTVV.

This sequence joins TRBV29-1 and TRBJ2-5; D is unresolved. The CDR3 is made up of 15 amino acids. Trimming left V 0 bases short and J 2 bases short, with 13 bases between. Germline CDR1 SQVTM, CDR2 ANQGSEA. CDR3 protein: CSVEDLGRSQETQYF. The CDR3 DNA reads as TGCAGCGTTGAAGATCTCGGGCGGTCTCAAGAGACCCAGTACTTC.

The V gene is TRBV30, the J gene TRBJ2-7; D is ambiguous. V shed 0 bases and J shed 2 bases, with 11 bases lying between them. This CDR3 comprises 14 residues. Germline V gene sequence: CDR1 GTSNPN, CDR2 SVGIG (reference sequence). CDR3 bases: TGTGCCTGGAGTGTGAAGGGATCGCCCTACGAGCAGTACTTC. Translating it yields CAWSVKGSPYEQYF.

The chain uses TRBV9 and TRBJ1-1; D perhaps matches TRBD1 (5 bases). The CDR3 loop spans 15 amino acids. The germline V gene has CDR1 SGDLS and CDR2 YYNGEE. V lost 6 bases and J 0 bases, leaving 15 bases between the germline ends. This chain's CDR3 is CASMFVPGLNTEAFF. The CDR3 DNA follows: TGTGCCAGCATGTTCGTCCCGGGGCTGAACACTGAAGCTTTCTTT.

The rearrangement links TRBV11-2 to TRBJ2-7; 11 nucleotides align to TRBD2. CDR3 length: 15 residues. The ends lost 1 base at V and 3 bases at J; junction bases unmatched: 2. The germline CDR1 and CDR2 sequences are SGHAT and FQNNGV. CDR3 loop: CASSLVTSGGYEQYF. The CDR3 coding sequence is TGTGCCAGCAGCTTAGTAACTAGCGGGGGCTACGAGCAGTACTTC.

This clone was counted a few times. The V and J genes are TRBV4-1 and TRBJ2-1; D is undetermined. Trimming pared 2 bases from V and 7 bases from J, leaving 18 bases between. There are 16 residues in the CDR3. Germline V gene lookup returns CDR1 MGHRA and CDR2 YSYEKL. The CDR3 sequence is CASSQLGPAVRNEQFF. DNA for the CDR3: TGCGCCAGCAGCCAATTGGGCCCCGCAGTCCGGAATGAGCAGTTCTTC.

V and J are TRBV4-2 and TRBJ2-7; no firm D call. Germline V gives CDR1 LGHNA, CDR2 YNFKEQ. The length of the CDR3 is 13 residues. Deletions cut 3 bases from V and 3 bases from J, with 9 bases between. CDR3 protein: CASSQGPFYEQYF. The CDR3 DNA is TGTGCCAGCAGCCAGGGTCCGTTCTACGAGCAGTACTTC.

The genes are TRBV29-1 and TRBJ2-2, with D possibly being TRBD1 (5 bases). Germline V gene lookup returns CDR1 SQVTM and CDR2 ANQGSEA. CDR3 length: 16 residues. Trimming left V 0 bases short and J 0 bases short, with 11 bases between. The CDR3 sequence: CSVEDRGRSNTGELFF. For the CDR3, the DNA is TGCAGCGTTGAAGATAGGGGCAGATCGAACACCGGGGAGCTGTTTTTT.

This clone was picked up a small number of times. This chain uses TRBV10-3 with TRBJ1-1; no firm D call. Germline V gene lookup returns CDR1 ENHRY and CDR2 SYGVKD. The length of the CDR3 is 11 residues. The ends were cut back, 10 bases at V and 7 bases at J, with 13 bases in the middle. Here the CDR3 DNA reads TGTGCCACCGAGAGCGAGAATGAAGCTTTCTTT. The encoded protein is CATESENEAFF.

The CDR3 is CASRNQGQGSNSPLHF. CDR3 bases: TGTGCCAGCAGAAACCAAGGACAGGGGAGTAATTCACCCCTCCACTTT. The chain combines TRBV2 with TRBJ1-6; 9 bases are a match to TRBD1. CDR1 and CDR2 from the germline V gene are SNHLY and FYNNEI. V dropped 6 bases and J dropped 6; count of bases not matched to a gene: 9. This CDR3 has 16 amino acids.

The chain uses TRBV5-4 and TRBJ2-1; D is undetermined. From germline, CDR1 is SGHNT and CDR2 YYREEE (reference sequence). Trimming removed 0 bases at V and 0 bases at J, with 10 bases between. This CDR3 has 16 amino acids. The CDR3 DNA follows: TGTGCCAGCAGCTTGGTGCGGTTAAGCTCCTACAATGAGCAGTTCTTC. This sequence encodes CASSLVRLSSYNEQFF.

The rearrangement links TRBV2 to TRBJ2-7; the D is unclear. Deletions cut 0 bases from V and 13 bases from J, with 10 bases between. The CDR3 runs 11 residues. Looked up from germline, CDR1 is SNHLY and CDR2 is FYNNEI. The CDR3 bases are TGTGCCAGCAGTGAAGCAGGGCTCCCTTACTTC. Amino acids: CASSEAGLPYF.

The rearrangement links TRBV7-3 to TRBJ2-7; weak D call: TRBD2 (5 bases). This CDR3 is built from 14 residues. Germline values: CDR1 SGHTA, CDR2 FQGTGA. The V end lost 1 base, the J end lost 4 bases, and 11 bases lay between the germline ends. In DNA form, the CDR3 reads TGTGCCAGCAGCTTAAGAGGGTCGGGTTACGAGCAGTACTTC. Its translation is CASSLRGSGYEQYF.